Below, 13 T cell receptor beta chains from the same sample are listed, as sequenced in a study of Ad26.COV2.S vaccination and SARS-CoV-2 variants. Clones were read by immunoSEQ multiplex PCR, and TCRdb kept only the in-frame ones, dropping some. The sample lists fewer than 600,000 clones, roughly nine tenths seen once, with about 1.5% in the top ten. Treatment here: about 20 received Ad26.COV2.S at low or high dose, single or two shots; about 5 received placebo; per-sample allocation not given. Day 63 after the first injection of vaccine or placebo was the sampling time. The input for sequencing was peripheral blood, taken in a trial of Ad26.COV2.S vaccine versus placebo. These receptors were obtained from a person aged 18-60 years who received the Ad26.COV2.S COVID-19 vaccine or a placebo.

The chain is built from TRBV28 and TRBJ1-6; D is unresolved. The CDR3 has 13 residues. V was shortened by 7 bases and J by 9 bases, with 13 bases between the two germline ends. Germline assignment: CDR1 MDHEN and CDR2 SYDVKM. The CDR3 loop is CASTTTQVSPLHF. CDR3 bases: TGTGCCAGCACCACAACTCAGGTTTCACCCCTCCACTTT. The variable domain in full, completed from reference TRBV28 and TRBJ1-6, reads DVKVTQSSRYLVKRTGEKVFLECVQDMDHENMFWYRQDPGLGLRLIYFSYDVKMKEKGDIPEGYSVSREKKERFSLILESASTNQTSMYLCASTTTQVSPLHFGNGTRLTVT.

The rearrangement uses TRBV3-1 (or the pseudogene TRBV3-2) and TRBJ2-5; D perhaps matches TRBD2 (6 bases). CDR1 is LGHDT and CDR2 is YNNKEL in the germline V gene (reference sequence). Between the trimmed V and J ends, which lost 4 bases and 4 bases, there was a span of 13 bases. The CDR3 totals 14 residues. CDR3 nucleotide sequence: TGTGCCAGCAGCCCAACGGGAGTAGGAGAGACCCAGTACTTC. This encodes CASSPTGVGETQYF.

Points on this clone: The sample carries other DNA sequences with the same CDR3. The chain recombines TRBV20-1 with TRBJ2-5; 15 bases map to TRBD2. Losses at the gene ends were 3 bases for V and 1 base for J; bases not matched to a gene: 3. The CDR3 spans 16 residues. Germline loops: CDR1 DFQATT, CDR2 SNEGSKA (reference sequence). Here the CDR3 DNA reads TGCAGTGCTAGTCTGGGACTAGCGGGGGGCCAAGAGACCCAGTACTTC. Its translation is CSASLGLAGGQETQYF.

This clone was recorded once. The rearrangement links TRBV13 to TRBJ2-7, with D maybe TRBD2 (6 bases). Per the germline V gene, CDR1 is PRHDT and CDR2 is FYEKMQ (reference sequence). CDR3 length: 13 amino acids. The V end lost 5 bases, the J end lost 6 bases, and 14 bases lay between the germline ends. Written as DNA, the CDR3 is TGTGCCAGCAGCGGTCGGGGGATATCCGAGCAGTACTTC. Translating gives CASSGRGISEQYF.

The V call is TRBV6-1, the J call TRBJ1-6; D call uncertain. This CDR3 spans 14 amino acids. V lost 2 bases to trimming and J lost 6 bases, with 8 bases between them. Germline CDR1 MNHNS, CDR2 SASEGT. The CDR3 DNA sequence: TGTGCCAGCAGTGAACAACACGTTAATTCACCCCTCCACTTT. Its protein is CASSEQHVNSPLHF.

This clone was seen more than once but under ten times. This chain connects TRBV5-4 to TRBJ1-1; D unresolved. CDR1 and CDR2 (germline): SGHNT, YYREEE (reference sequence). V gave up 3 bases and J gave up 7 bases, with 19 bases separating them. The CDR3 contains 15 residues. The CDR3: CASSSGRPTRIEAFF. CDR3 sequence (DNA): TGTGCCAGCAGCTCTGGTCGGCCAACGAGAATTGAAGCTTTCTTT.

The rearrangement uses TRBV9 and TRBJ2-5; TRBD2 matches 10 bases. The V gene's germline CDR1 is SGDLS and CDR2 YYNGEE. The CDR3 totals 15 residues. Trimming at V came to 0 bases and at J to 5 bases, leaving 4 bases not matched to a gene. CDR3 DNA: TGTGCCAGCAGCGTAGCTAGCGGGAGTAAGGAGACCCAGTACTTC. Protein: CASSVASGSKETQYF.

V usage is TRBV10-1 and J usage is TRBJ2-3; TRBD1 might be the D (6 bases). This CDR3 is built from 14 residues. The germline V and J ends were trimmed by 3 bases and 3 bases, with 10 bases remaining between them. In germline, CDR1 is WNHNN, CDR2 SYGVQD (reference sequence). This CDR3 reads CASSEGTRTDTQYF. The CDR3 nucleotides read TGCGCCAGCAGTGAAGGGACACGAACAGATACGCAGTATTTT.

The chain recombines TRBV6-5 with TRBJ1-2; D might be TRBD1 (5 bases). V was shortened by 6 bases and J by 0 bases, with 11 bases between the two germline ends. In germline, CDR1 is MNHEY, CDR2 SVGAGI. The CDR3 contains 14 residues. The CDR3 DNA is TGTGCCAGCAGCCCGACAGCTACTAACTATGGCTACACCTTC. Amino acids: CASSPTATNYGYTF.

This chain joins TRBV18 and TRBJ1-3, with D unresolved. CDR3 length equals 15 residues. CDR1 and CDR2 from the germline V gene are KGHSH and LQKENI. V was pared by 3 bases and J by 1 base, with 10 bases between. The CDR3 reads CASSPLPGSGNTIYF. The CDR3 DNA follows: TGTGCCAGCTCACCGCTTCCGGGATCTGGAAACACCATATATTTT.

The rearrangement joins TRBV5-1 to TRBJ2-1; TRBD1 agrees at 11 bases. V shed 3 bases, J shed 8 bases, and the junction held 1 base outside the gene matches. The CDR3 extends over 13 amino acids. Germline loops: CDR1 SGHRS, CDR2 YFSETQ. CDR3 region: CASSWDRGDEQFF. CDR3 nucleotides: TGCGCCAGCAGCTGGGACAGGGGGGATGAGCAGTTCTTC.

The J gene is TRBJ2-1, the V gene TRBV27, with 10 bases fitting TRBD2. Germline CDR1 MNHEY, CDR2 SMNVEV (reference sequence). Trimming removed 4 bases from V and 3 bases from J; junction bases left unmatched: 6. This CDR3 is 16 amino acids long. The CDR3 coding sequence is TGTGCCAGCAGTTCCGGACTAGCGGAACACTACAATGAGCAGTTCTTC. Translated, it gives CASSSGLAEHYNEQFF.

This clone was detected only once. The chain has TRBV6-5 and TRBJ1-3; D unclear. Germline-derived CDR1 and CDR2 are MNHEY and SVGAGI. The CDR3 sequence is 13 residues long. Between the trimmed V and J ends, which lost 8 bases and 3 bases, there was a span of 11 bases. The CDR3 sequence is CASEVSDGNTIYF. CDR3 nucleotides: TGTGCCAGCGAAGTGAGCGATGGAAACACCATATATTTT.